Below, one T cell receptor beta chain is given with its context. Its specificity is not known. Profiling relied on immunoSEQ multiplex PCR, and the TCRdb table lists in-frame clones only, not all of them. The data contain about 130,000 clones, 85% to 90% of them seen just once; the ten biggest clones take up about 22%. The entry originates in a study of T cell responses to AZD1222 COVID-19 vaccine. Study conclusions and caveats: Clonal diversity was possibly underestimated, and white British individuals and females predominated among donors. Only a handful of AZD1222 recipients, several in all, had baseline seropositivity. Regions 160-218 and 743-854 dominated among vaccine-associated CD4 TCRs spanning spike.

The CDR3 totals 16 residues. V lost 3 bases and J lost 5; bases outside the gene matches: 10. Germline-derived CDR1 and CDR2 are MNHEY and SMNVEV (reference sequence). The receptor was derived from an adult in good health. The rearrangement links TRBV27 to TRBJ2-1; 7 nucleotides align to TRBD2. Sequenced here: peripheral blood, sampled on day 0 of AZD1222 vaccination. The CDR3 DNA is TGTGCCAGCAGTTTGGGTTCAGCGGGGTCCCACAATGAGCAGTTCTTC. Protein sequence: CASSLGSAGSHNEQFF.